This T cell receptor beta chain stems from a study of patients and donors after allogeneic stem cell transplantation. One entry per CDR3 protein results from TCRdb running MiXCR on the RT-PCR reads. The sample shows 390,000 or so distinct CDR3 sequences, 16% of them seen only once. The CDR3 runs 18 residues. With V trimmed by 6 bases and J by 1 base, 8 bases remained unmatched. The V gene's germline CDR1 is SNHLY and CDR2 FYNNEI. Sequencing was performed on blood, either unsorted or a sorted T cell fraction (not recorded which). The sequence derives from a human donor who was either an allogeneic HSCT recipient or a stem cell or donor lymphocyte infusion donor (not recorded which). It is not recorded whose cells these are; they may come from a transplant donor. This chain connects TRBV2 to TRBJ2-1; 14 bases are a match to TRBD2. CDR3 nucleotides: TGTGCCAGCAGGGGACTAGCGGGAGTCGGCGGTTCCTACAATGAGCAGTTCTTC. Its protein is CASRGLAGVGGSYNEQFF.